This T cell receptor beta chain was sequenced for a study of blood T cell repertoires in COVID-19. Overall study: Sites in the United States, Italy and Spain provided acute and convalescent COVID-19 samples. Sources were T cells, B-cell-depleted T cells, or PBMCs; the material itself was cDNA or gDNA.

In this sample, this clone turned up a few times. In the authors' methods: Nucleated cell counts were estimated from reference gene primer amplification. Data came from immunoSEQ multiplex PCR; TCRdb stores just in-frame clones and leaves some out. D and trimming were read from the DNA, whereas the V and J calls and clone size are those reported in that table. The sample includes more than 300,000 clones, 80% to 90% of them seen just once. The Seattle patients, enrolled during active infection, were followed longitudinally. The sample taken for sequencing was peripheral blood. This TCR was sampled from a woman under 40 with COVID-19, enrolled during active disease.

The chain's CDR3 is CASSDVGRGNTIYF. CDR3 DNA: TGTGCCAGCAGTGACGTGGGCAGGGGAAACACCATATATTTT. This sequence joins TRBV2 and TRBJ1-3; D gene unclear. V gave up 3 bases and J gave up 4 bases, with 10 bases separating them. Germline V CDR1 and CDR2: SNHLY, FYNNEI. The CDR3 is 14 amino acids. Full variable domain (rest looked up from reference TRBV2 and TRBJ1-3): EPEVTQTPSHQVTQMGQEVILRCVPISNHLYFYWYRQILGQKVEFLVSFYNNEISEKSEIFDDQFSVERPDGSNFTLKIRSTKLEDSAMYFCASSDVGRGNTIYFGEGSWLTVV.